This TCR beta chain was identified in a study of OX40 agonist ivuxolimab in advanced cancers. Study-level points and caveats: Among the nonresponders, some also had low normalized T-cell clonal expansion.

Note on this clone: Antigen: not known.

The CDR3 contains 18 residues. Germline trimming cut 4 bases from V and 7 bases from J; bases unmatched to any gene: 11. The V gene's germline CDR1 is SEHNR and CDR2 FQNEAQ (reference sequence). Only in-frame clones appear in the TCRdb table, and some are missing; sequencing was by immunoSEQ multiplex PCR. The sample has tens of thousands of clones, around 90% seen once; the top ten hold roughly 9.7%. Excluded were patients having autoimmune disease history or systemic immunosuppression. The sample was CD4+ or CD8+ T cells sorted from blood, taken in a trial of the OX40 agonist ivuxolimab. This sequence was found in an adult with an advanced solid tumor such as melanoma, head and neck, liver or kidney cancer. The chain joins TRBV7-9 to TRBJ2-1, with TRBD2 identical over 15 bases. CDR3 sequence (DNA): TGTGCCAGCAGCTCCCGGACTAGCGGGGGGGCCGATGGGAATGAGCAGTTCTTC. This sequence encodes CASSSRTSGGADGNEQFF.